The present T cell receptor beta chain was sequenced within a study of cytomegalovirus exposure and HLA in healthy donors. In the PCR, 60 Vbeta and 13 Jbeta primers were used. The method was immunoSEQ multiplex PCR; TCRdb's version includes in-frame clones alone and lacks a portion of them. This repertoire shows about 160,000 clones, over 75% found once; its top ten account for 1.5% to 2%. This clone is medium-sized within its sample. The CDR3 has 15 residues. The germline CDR1 and CDR2 sequences are MGHRA and YSYEKL. The V segment lost 3 bases and the J segment 3 bases; nucleotides outside the gene matches: 6.

This sequence was found in a woman under 30 in good health and CMV-seronegative. The sample was PBMCs. The chain links TRBV4-1 to TRBJ2-7; 9 bases match TRBD2. The CDR3 DNA is TGCGCCAGCAGCCACCCCGGGACTAGCCTCTACGAGCAGTACTTC. Its translation: CASSHPGTSLYEQYF.